The 4 T cell receptor beta chains below come from one sample, sequenced in a study of T cell clonotyping in hematopoietic cell transplantation. The time point is: recipient sample about 28 days before transplant, after cytoreduction. Using immunoSEQ multiplex PCR, the repertoire was profiled, and TCRdb retains in-frame clones only, with some absent. Among 35,000 to 45,000 clones listed, roughly 96% were seen once. The sequenced sample was peripheral blood mononuclear cells, obtained before stem cell transplant. These TCRs come from a man aged 35 to 55 with chronic myeloid leukemia. Some clones in this sample may be carry-over from other donors' samples.

The chain uses TRBV2 and TRBJ2-3; D is unclear. The germline gives CDR1 SNHLY, CDR2 FYNNEI. V gave up 7 bases and J gave up 0 bases, with 5 bases separating them. CDR3 length: 12 residues. As DNA, the CDR3 is TGTGCCAGCACCCCAAGCACAGATACGCAGTATTTT. It encodes CASTPSTDTQYF.

Written as DNA, the CDR3 is TGTGCCAGCAGCCCTCCTAGCGGGGGCCACAATGAGCAGTTCTTC. It codes for CASSPPSGGHNEQFF. V usage is TRBV7-9 and J usage is TRBJ2-1; 10 bases match TRBD2. Germline trimming cut 5 bases from V and 5 bases from J; bases unmatched to any gene: 6. Germline V gives CDR1 SEHNR, CDR2 FQNEAQ (reference sequence). The CDR3 is made up of 15 amino acids. The full variable domain, its missing parts supplied by reference TRBV7-9 and TRBJ2-1, is DTGVSQNPRHKITKRGQNVTFRCDPISEHNRLYWYRQTLGQGPEFLTYFQNEAQLEKSRLLSDRFSAERPKGSFSTLEIQRTEQGDSAMYLCASSPPSGGHNEQFFGPGTRLTVL.

The rearrangement joins TRBV6-5 to TRBJ1-2; D gene uncertain. CDR3 length: 13 residues. With 7 bases removed from V and 2 bases from J, the gap between germline ends came to 11 bases. Per the germline V gene, CDR1 is MNHEY and CDR2 is SVGAGI. CDR3 protein: CASTVGSNYGYTF. The CDR3 coding sequence is TGTGCCAGCACGGTCGGTTCGAACTATGGCTACACCTTC.

This chain links TRBV4-3 with TRBJ1-2, with 8 bases that match TRBD1. The junction had 6 bases not matched to a gene; V was cut back by 2 bases and J by 4 bases. The CDR3 contains 15 residues. The germline CDR1 and CDR2 sequences are LGHNA and YSLEER. CDR3 protein: CASSQFRTGSYGYTF. The CDR3 nucleotides read TGCGCCAGCAGCCAATTCCGGACAGGGAGCTATGGCTACACCTTC.